These 5 T cell receptor beta chains were sequenced from one sample in a study of graft-versus-host responses after intestinal transplantation. This table comes from immunoSEQ multiplex PCR, and its TCRdb copy is limited to in-frame clones, with some not included. This sample has about 47,000 clones; 80% to 95% occur once, and the top ten carry 5.9%. The sample here was PBMCs, taken 750 to 800 days after a first intestinal transplant, on the day of a second. These receptors all come from a human patient who received an intestinal transplant, so some T cells may come from the graft donor.

The sample holds one count of this clone. V is TRBV20-1 and J is TRBJ1-2; D unresolved. Germline assignment: CDR1 DFQATT and CDR2 SNEGSKA (reference sequence). V gave up 5 bases and J gave up 3 bases, with 7 bases separating them. CDR3 length: 11 residues. CDR3 sequence (DNA): TGCAGTGCTCCAGCCGACTATGGCTACACCTTC. As protein: CSAPADYGYTF.

The chain is built from TRBV2 and TRBJ1-6; D is possibly TRBD1 (5 bases). The CDR3 consists of 14 residues. CDR1 is SNHLY, CDR2 FYNNEI, per germline. Trimming stripped 2 bases from V and 8 bases from J, with 10 bases between. CDR3 sequence (DNA): TGTGCCAGCAGTGAATCGCAGGGAGATTCACCCCTCCACTTT. Translation gives CASSESQGDSPLHF.

The chain is built from TRBV18 and TRBJ1-4; possible D gene TRBD1, 5 bases. The germline V gene encodes CDR1 KGHSH and CDR2 LQKENI. Trimming took off 1 base at V and 7 bases at J, with 16 bases between the two ends. The CDR3 runs 16 residues. CDR3: CASSPQGGERPEKLFF. The CDR3 DNA is TGTGCCAGCTCACCACAAGGAGGGGAGAGACCTGAAAAACTGTTTTTT.

The chain employs TRBV13 and TRBJ1-2; 7 bases line up with TRBD1. Germline CDR1 and CDR2: PRHDT and FYEKMQ (reference sequence). V was clipped by 2 bases and J by 3 bases; unmatched bases: 0. The CDR3 sequence is 13 residues long. CDR3 residues: CASSLTGDYGYTF. In DNA, the CDR3 is TGTGCCAGCAGCTTAACAGGGGACTATGGCTACACCTTC.

The V call is TRBV18, the J call TRBJ2-7, with TRBD1 as a possible D gene (6 bases). The V end lost 7 bases, the J end lost 3 bases, and 13 bases lay between the germline ends. Germline assignment: CDR1 KGHSH and CDR2 LQKENI. The CDR3 is 13 residues long. The CDR3 coding sequence is TGTGCCAGCTTAAACGGGACAAGCTACGAGCAGTACTTC. Its translation is CASLNGTSYEQYF.